The sequence of this T cell receptor beta chain was determined in a study of CD8+ T cells in alopecia areata. Looking at the study overall: Once tofacitinib had been taken for 6 to 18 months, 6 months off drug followed.

The study team obtained lesional scalp punch biopsies and peripheral blood from alopecia areata patients. Trimming removed 4 bases from V and 10 bases from J, with 14 bases in between. Germline-derived CDR1 and CDR2 are MNHEY and SMNVEV (reference sequence). The CDR3 loop spans 14 amino acids. Remarks on this clone: The antigen is undetermined.

Extracted from the samples, RNA was reverse transcribed into cDNA to serve as the sequencing template. Assay used: immunoSEQ multiplex PCR; TCRdb lists only in-frame clones, some missing. The sample lists 150,000 or so clones, 49% seen once, with around 20% in the top ten. Notes on the study in general: There were also resident alphabeta T cells of normal skin sequenced in scalp samples. Scalp lesions, especially in alopecia totalis/universalis, had higher clonality than normal scalp.

The sample consisted of CD8+ T cells sorted from blood, taken at week 0. The chain carries TRBV27 and TRBJ1-6; D remains ambiguous. This receptor was identified in a human donor with alopecia areata. Here the CDR3 DNA reads TGTGCCAGCAGTTACGGCAACGGAGGATCACCCCTCCACTTT. Its translation: CASSYGNGGSPLHF.